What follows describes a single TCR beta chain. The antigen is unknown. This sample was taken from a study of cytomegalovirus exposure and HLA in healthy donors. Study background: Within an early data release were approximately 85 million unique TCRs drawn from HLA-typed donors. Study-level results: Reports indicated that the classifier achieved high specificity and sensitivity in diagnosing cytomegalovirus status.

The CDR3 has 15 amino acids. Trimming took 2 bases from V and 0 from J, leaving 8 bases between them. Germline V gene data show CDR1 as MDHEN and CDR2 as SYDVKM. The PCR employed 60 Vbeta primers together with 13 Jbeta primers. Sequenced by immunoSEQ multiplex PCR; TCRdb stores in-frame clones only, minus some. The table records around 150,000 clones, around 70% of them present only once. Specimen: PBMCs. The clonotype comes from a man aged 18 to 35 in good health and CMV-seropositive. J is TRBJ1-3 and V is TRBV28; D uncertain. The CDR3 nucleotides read TGTGCCAGCAGTTTAAACTCTGGCTCTGGAAACACCATATATTTT. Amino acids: CASSLNSGSGNTIYF.